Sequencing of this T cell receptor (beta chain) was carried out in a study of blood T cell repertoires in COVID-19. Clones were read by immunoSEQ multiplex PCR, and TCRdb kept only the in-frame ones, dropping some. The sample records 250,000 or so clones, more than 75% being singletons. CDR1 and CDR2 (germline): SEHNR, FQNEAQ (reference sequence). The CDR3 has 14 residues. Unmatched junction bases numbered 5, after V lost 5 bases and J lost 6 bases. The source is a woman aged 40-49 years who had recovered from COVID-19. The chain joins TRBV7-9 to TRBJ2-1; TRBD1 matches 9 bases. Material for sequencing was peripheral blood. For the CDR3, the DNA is TGTGCCAGCAGCCGCCAGGACAGGGGCAATGAGCAGTTCTTC. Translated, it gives CASSRQDRGNEQFF.